Listed here are 3 T cell receptor beta chains from one sample, sequenced in a study of shared clonotypes between healthy human individuals (dated by TCRdb to 2020 to 2022). The library was produced with the immunoSEQ multiplex PCR assay. The clones in this table, taken by TCRdb from immuneACCESS, are in-frame only. Not every clone is retained; where verified, under half of the shortfall comes from an unresolved V gene, and the cause of the rest is unknown. In this sample the table shows about 2.3 million clones, 85% to 95% of which occur a single time. The biggest ten clones account for about 0.41% of the sample. Sequences were obtained from naive CD4+ T cells from PBMCs. According to the study, the label for this sample's cell subset or site signals: CD45RA+ positively selected. All receptors come from a man aged 18 to 29 in good health. Some clones in this sample may be carry-over from other donors' samples.

The V and J genes are TRBV2 and TRBJ1-5; no clear D gene. The V gene lost 5 bases and the J gene lost 2 bases, with 4 bases spanning the gap. The V gene's germline CDR1 is SNHLY and CDR2 FYNNEI. The length of the CDR3 is 12 residues. The chain's CDR3 is CASSLGNQPQHF. In DNA, the CDR3 is TGTGCCAGCAGTCTGGGCAATCAGCCCCAGCATTTT.

A word on this clone: Other nucleotide sequences from this sample produce the same CDR3. The rearrangement joins TRBV18 to TRBJ1-2; D is unclear. V was pared by 6 bases and J by 0 bases, with 11 bases between. From germline, CDR1 is KGHSH and CDR2 LQKENI. This CDR3 has 14 residues. In nucleotides, the CDR3 is TGTGCCAGCTCGCCAACAACAGCTAACTATGGCTACACCTTC. Residues: CASSPTTANYGYTF.

The CDR3 nucleotides are TGTGCCAGCAGTGAAAGGCTCCAGGGCTATGGCTACACCTTC. This gives the protein CASSERLQGYGYTF. The V and J genes are TRBV6-1 and TRBJ1-2, with D perhaps matching TRBD1 (5 bases). The CDR3 is made up of 14 amino acids. V was clipped by 2 bases and J by 4 bases, with 11 bases between them. Germline-derived CDR1 and CDR2 are MNHNS and SASEGT.